These T cell receptor beta chains were read from a single sample in a study of CD8 T cells in ankylosing spondylitis. TCRdb reprocessed the 5' RACE reads with MiXCR, giving one entry per CDR3 protein. The profile shows 250,000 to 300,000 distinct CDR3 sequences, 20% of them singletons. The specimen sequenced was blood, either unsorted or a sorted T cell fraction (not recorded which). These receptors all come from a male donor with ankylosing spondylitis or in good health (not recorded which). Both conserved end residues are part of each CDR3.

j_call v_call cdr3_aa
TRBJ1-1 TRBV9 CASSVGWANTEAFF
TRBJ2-2 TRBV9 CASSVGVRVNTGELFF
TRBJ2-2 TRBV29-1 CSATRLAGVGGELFF
TRBJ2-4 TRBV20-1 CSARRADPLQDIQYF
TRBJ2-1 TRBV7-3 CASSPIGTSELTYNEQFF
TRBJ1-5 TRBV7-6 CASSSLDGQPQHF
TRBJ2-2 TRBV14 CASSPRVGTGELFF
TRBJ2-3 TRBV6-4 CASSRTSGNTDTQYF
TRBJ2-1 TRBV5-1 CASSLAGKSISNEQFF
TRBJ2-2 TRBV12-3/TRBV12-4 CAIPGLYNTGELFF
TRBJ2-1 TRBV7-2 CASSTRPEAGEQFF
TRBJ2-1 TRBV20-1 CSASYLGEQFF
TRBJ2-3 TRBV20-1 CSATLAGGLTGADTQYF
TRBJ1-1 TRBV29-1 CSVTGRDTEAFF
TRBJ1-2 TRBV11-1 CASSSQGTYGYTF
TRBJ2-5 TRBV21-1 CASSKRRCLETLQETQYF
TRBJ2-3 TRBV20-1 CSARATSGMGTQYF
TRBJ1-1 TRBV12-3/TRBV12-4 CASSMTVPTMGITEAFF
TRBJ1-3 TRBV20-1 CSARGGGAGNTIYF
TRBJ1-3 TRBV3-1 CASSQGPISGNTIYF
TRBJ2-1 TRBV29-1 CSESGANSYNEQFF
TRBJ2-2 TRBV27 CASSLSGTLELFF
TRBJ2-6 TRBV3-1 CASSQDHAGAGANVLTF
TRBJ2-3 TRBV12-3/TRBV12-4 CATQRYLAGSTDTQYF
TRBJ1-1 TRBV28 CASRLSNTEAFF
TRBJ1-1 TRBV11-2 CASSLALQAPEAFF
TRBJ2-3 TRBV5-1 CASSLAGGGAADTQYF
TRBJ2-5 TRBV5-1 CASSLGAPQETQYF
TRBJ2-1 TRBV10-3 CATRSSHEQFF
TRBJ1-2 TRBV12-3/TRBV12-4 CASSWGDDSIYGYTF
TRBJ2-1 TRBV30 CAWGGLAAYNEQFF
TRBJ1-2 TRBV6-5 CASSYGVTYGYTF
TRBJ1-6 TRBV15 CATSRDWGTPLHF
TRBJ2-3 TRBV5-1 CASSSGTSIGTDTQYF
TRBJ1-2 TRBV14 CASSQTDNYGYTF
TRBJ1-1 TRBV7-8 CASSSMGGGTEAFF
TRBJ1-2 TRBV5-1 CASSLMANTNYGYTF
TRBJ2-2 TRBV4-1 CASSRYLGELFF
TRBJ2-5 TRBV21-1 CASSDVGGALETQYF
TRBJ1-2 TRBV3-1 CASSHQEGGYTF
TRBJ2-2 TRBV30 CAGNLGSANTGELFF
TRBJ2-2 TRBV20-1 CSARLGAGGSGELFF
TRBJ1-2 TRBV20-1 CSATSGQGVNYGYTF
TRBJ2-3 TRBV15 CATSLDGGSSTDTQYF
TRBJ2-5 TRBV29-1 CSVEVMGTQETQYF
TRBJ2-3 TRBV9 CASAGGAGPPDTQYF
TRBJ1-1 TRBV5-1 CASSLAGQFMNTEAFF
TRBJ2-1 TRBV12-3/TRBV12-4 CASSPLAGGLGEQFF
TRBJ2-2 TRBV5-1 CASSSREANTGELFF
TRBJ1-2 TRBV7-9 CASSVPRTGAGYGYTF
TRBJ1-5 TRBV12-3/TRBV12-4 CASSSPGNGNQPQHF
TRBJ1-2 TRBV20-1 CSARVWSSNYGYTF
TRBJ2-5 TRBV11-2 CASSLGAGAEETQYF
TRBJ1-5 TRBV12-3/TRBV12-4 CASSPMTAMHQPQHF
TRBJ2-3 TRBV9 CASSVEVGRQPSWSTDTQYF
TRBJ1-6 TRBV12-3/TRBV12-4 CASSFGSNRHSPLHF
TRBJ2-4 TRBV5-1 CASSQGGPRAKNIQYF